The present TCR beta chain was sequenced within a study of cytomegalovirus exposure and HLA in healthy donors. The PCR was carried out with 60 Vbeta primers and 13 Jbeta primers. Data came from immunoSEQ multiplex PCR; TCRdb stores just in-frame clones and leaves some out. The sample carries some 130,000 clones, about four fifths recorded once. In germline, CDR1 is SGHKS, CDR2 YYEKEE (reference sequence). The CDR3 covers 16 residues. V was clipped by 4 bases and J by 2 bases; unmatched bases: 7. The material sequenced was PBMCs. The clonotype comes from a man aged 18 to 30 in good health and CMV-seronegative. V gene TRBV5-5 combines with J gene TRBJ2-3, with 10 bases fitting TRBD1. The CDR3 region has the DNA TGTGCCAGCAGCGCACGGACAGGGGGTTACACAGATACGCAGTATTTT. It specifies CASSARTGGYTDTQYF.